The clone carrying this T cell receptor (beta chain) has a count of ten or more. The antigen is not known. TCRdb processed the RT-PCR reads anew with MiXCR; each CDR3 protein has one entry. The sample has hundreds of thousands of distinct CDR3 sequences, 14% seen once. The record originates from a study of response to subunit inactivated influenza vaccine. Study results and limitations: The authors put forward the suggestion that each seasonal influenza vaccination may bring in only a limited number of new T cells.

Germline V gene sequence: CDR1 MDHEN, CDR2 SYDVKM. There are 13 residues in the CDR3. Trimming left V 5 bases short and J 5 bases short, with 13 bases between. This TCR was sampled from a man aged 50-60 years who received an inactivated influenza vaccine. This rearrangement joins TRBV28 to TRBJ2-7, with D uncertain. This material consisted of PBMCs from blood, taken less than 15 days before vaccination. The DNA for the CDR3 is TGTGCCAGCAGTACTACCCAAGGGAACGAGCAGTACTTC. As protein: CASSTTQGNEQYF.